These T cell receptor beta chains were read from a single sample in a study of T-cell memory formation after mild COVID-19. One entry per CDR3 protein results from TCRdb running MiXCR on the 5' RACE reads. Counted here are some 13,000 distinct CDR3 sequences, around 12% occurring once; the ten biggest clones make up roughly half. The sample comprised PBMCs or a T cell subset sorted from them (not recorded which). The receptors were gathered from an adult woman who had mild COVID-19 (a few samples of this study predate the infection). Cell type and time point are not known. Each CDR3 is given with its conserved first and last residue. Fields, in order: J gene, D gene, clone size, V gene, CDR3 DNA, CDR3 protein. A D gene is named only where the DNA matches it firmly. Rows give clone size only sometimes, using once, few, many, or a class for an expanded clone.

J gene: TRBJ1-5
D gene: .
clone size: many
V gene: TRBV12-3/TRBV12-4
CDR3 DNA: TGTGCCAGCAATGCCGACCTCCATAGCAATCAGCCCCAGCATTTT
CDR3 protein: CASNADLHSNQPQHF

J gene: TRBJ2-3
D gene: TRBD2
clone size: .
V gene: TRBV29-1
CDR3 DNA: TGCAGCGTCTCGCGGGAGGGCAGGGATACGCAGTATTTT
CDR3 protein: CSVSREGRDTQYF

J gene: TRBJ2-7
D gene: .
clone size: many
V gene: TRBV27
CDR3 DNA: TGTGCCAGCACCAATTCGCGATACGAGCAGTACTTC
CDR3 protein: CASTNSRYEQYF

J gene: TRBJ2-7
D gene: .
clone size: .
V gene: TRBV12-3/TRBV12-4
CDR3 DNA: TGTGCCAGCAGCCCTAGGACAGAGAGCTCCTACGAGCAGTACTTC
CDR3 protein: CASSPRTESSYEQYF

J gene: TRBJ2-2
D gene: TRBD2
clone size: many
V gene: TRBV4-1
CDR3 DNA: TGCGCCAGCAGCCAAGTTTATCCGGGAGGGCCGGGCACCGGGGAGCTGTTTTTT
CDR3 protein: CASSQVYPGGPGTGELFF

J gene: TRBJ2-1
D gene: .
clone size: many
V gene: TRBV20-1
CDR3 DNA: TGCAGTGCTAGAACGATCGGGGGAGGATACAATGAGCAGTTCTTC
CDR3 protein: CSARTIGGGYNEQFF

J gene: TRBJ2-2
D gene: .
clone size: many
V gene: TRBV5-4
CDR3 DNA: TGTGCCAGCAGCACGAGTATGAGCACCGGGGAGCTGTTTTTT
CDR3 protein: CASSTSMSTGELFF

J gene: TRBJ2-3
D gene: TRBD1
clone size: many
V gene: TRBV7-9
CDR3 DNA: TGTGCCAGCAGCTTTTCGACAGGGGAGACAGATACGCAGTATTTT
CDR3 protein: CASSFSTGETDTQYF

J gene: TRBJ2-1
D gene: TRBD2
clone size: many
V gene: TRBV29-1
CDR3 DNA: TGCAGCGTTGAGCCCCGGGGACTAGCGGGTGTTGAGCAGTTCTTC
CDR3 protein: CSVEPRGLAGVEQFF

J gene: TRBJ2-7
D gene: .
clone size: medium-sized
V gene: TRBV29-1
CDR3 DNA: TGCAGCGTAGGGACGACCTACGAGCAGTACTTC
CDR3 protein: CSVGTTYEQYF

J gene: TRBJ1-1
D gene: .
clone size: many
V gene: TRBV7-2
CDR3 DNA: TGTGCCTCTGACAGCTTTACAGGGTTCGCTGAAGCTTTCTTT
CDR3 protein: CASDSFTGFAEAFF

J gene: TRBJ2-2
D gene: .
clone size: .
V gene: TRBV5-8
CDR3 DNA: TGTGCCATCGGCACGGGTCTGCTCAGCTGGGAGCTGCTTTTT
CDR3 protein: CAIGTGLLSWELLF

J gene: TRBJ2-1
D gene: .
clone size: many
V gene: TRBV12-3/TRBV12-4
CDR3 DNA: TGTGCCAGCAGTGTAACGGGGGAGCAGTTCTTC
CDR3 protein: CASSVTGEQFF

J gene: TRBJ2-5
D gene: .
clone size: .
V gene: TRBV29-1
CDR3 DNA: TGCAGCGTTGTTCCTGAAGAGACCCAGTACTTC
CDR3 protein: CSVVPEETQYF

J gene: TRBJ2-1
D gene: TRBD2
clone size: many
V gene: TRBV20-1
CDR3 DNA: TGCAGCCCGATAGCGGGAGGGCCGAATGAGCAGTTCTTC
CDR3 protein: CSPIAGGPNEQFF

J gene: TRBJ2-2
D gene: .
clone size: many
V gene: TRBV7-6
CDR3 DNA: TGTGCCAGCAGCCCCCGATTTAACACCGGGGAGCTGTTTTTT
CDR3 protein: CASSPRFNTGELFF

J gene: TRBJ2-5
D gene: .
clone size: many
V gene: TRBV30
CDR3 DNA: TGTGCCTGGAATTATAGGGGGTCGGAGACCCAGTACTTC
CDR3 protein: CAWNYRGSETQYF

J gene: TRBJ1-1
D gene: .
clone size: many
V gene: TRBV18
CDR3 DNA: TGTGCCAGCTCAACCTTGGGGGTCGACACTGAAGCTTTCTTT
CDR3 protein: CASSTLGVDTEAFF

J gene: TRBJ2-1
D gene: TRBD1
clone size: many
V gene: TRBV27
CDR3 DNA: TGTGCCAGCAGCGCACCCCCGGGACAGGGGGCGAATGAGCAGTTCTTC
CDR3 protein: CASSAPPGQGANEQFF

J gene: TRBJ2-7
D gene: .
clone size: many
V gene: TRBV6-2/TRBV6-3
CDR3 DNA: TGTGCCAGCAGTTGGTCCGGGTCCCCCTACGAGCAGTACTTC
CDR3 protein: CASSWSGSPYEQYF

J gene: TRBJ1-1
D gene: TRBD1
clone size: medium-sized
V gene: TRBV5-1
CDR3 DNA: TGCGCCAGCAGCTTACGACAGGGGCCGTACGTCCCCACTGAAGCTTTCTTT
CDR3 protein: CASSLRQGPYVPTEAFF

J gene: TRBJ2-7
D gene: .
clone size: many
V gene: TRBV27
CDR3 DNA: TGTGCCAGCAGTTATTATGGCAAACTCTACGAGCAGTACTTC
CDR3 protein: CASSYYGKLYEQYF

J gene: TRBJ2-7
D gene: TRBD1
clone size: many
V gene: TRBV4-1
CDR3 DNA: TGCGCCAGCAGCCAACTCCGGGACAGGTCTACCTACGAGCAGTACTTC
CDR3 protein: CASSQLRDRSTYEQYF

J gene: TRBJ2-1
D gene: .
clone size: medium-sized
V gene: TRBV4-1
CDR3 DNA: TGCGCCAGCAGCCTCCAGGGGCGGAGCTCCTACAATGAGCAGTTCTTC
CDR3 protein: CASSLQGRSSYNEQFF

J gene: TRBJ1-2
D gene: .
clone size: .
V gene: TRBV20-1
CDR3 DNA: TGCAGTGCTAGGGCGCAGGGGAACTATGGCTACACCTTC
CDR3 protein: CSARAQGNYGYTF

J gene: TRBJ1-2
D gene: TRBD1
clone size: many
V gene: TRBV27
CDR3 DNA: TGTGCCAGCAGTTTATTTGGGGACAGTCCCTATGGCTACACCTTC
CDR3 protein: CASSLFGDSPYGYTF

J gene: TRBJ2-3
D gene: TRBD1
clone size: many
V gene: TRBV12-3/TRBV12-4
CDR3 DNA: TGTGCCAGCAGTTCCCTACTTTTAGACAGGGGGCGTAGCACAGATACGCAGTATTTT
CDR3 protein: CASSSLLLDRGRSTDTQYF

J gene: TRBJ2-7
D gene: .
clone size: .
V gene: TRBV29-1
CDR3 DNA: TGCAGCGTTGTGACGGGTTACGAGCAGTACTTC
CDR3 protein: CSVVTGYEQYF

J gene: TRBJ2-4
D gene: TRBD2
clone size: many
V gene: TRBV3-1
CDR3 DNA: TGTGCCAGCAGCGCAGCGGGGGGGCTAGACATTCAGTACTTC
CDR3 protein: CASSAAGGLDIQYF